This entry features one T cell receptor (beta chain) sequence. Only in-frame clones appear in the TCRdb table, and some are missing; sequencing was by immunoSEQ multiplex PCR. The data hold roughly 100,000 clones, with more than 75% observed a single time. This CDR3 is built from 18 residues. Germline-derived CDR1 and CDR2 are SGHNT and YENEEA. V shed 4 bases and J shed 6 bases, with 24 bases lying between them. This entry is derived from a study of blood T cell repertoires in COVID-19. About the study: T cells, B-cell-depleted T cells, or PBMCs supplied cDNA or gDNA.

This receptor was identified in a human donor in a cohort sampled during active COVID-19. This chain links TRBV11-3 with TRBJ2-2; maybe TRBD2 (6 bases). The sample consisted of peripheral blood. The CDR3 sequence: CASSSSRMGGLPSGELFF. The DNA for the CDR3 is TGTGCCAGCAGCTCGTCTCGAATGGGGGGATTGCCCTCCGGGGAGCTGTTTTTT.